The 8 T cell receptor beta chains reported below all come from one sample, sequenced in a study of blood T cells in healthy people across ages. For the second PCR, which ran for roughly 6 to 11 cycles, a sample-barcoded 5' primer and a J-beta primer mix were used. TCRdb re-called the 5' RACE reads through MiXCR, storing one row per CDR3 protein. The sample lists about 1.4 million distinct CDR3 sequences, approximately 60% occurring once. The material sequenced was blood. The receptors derive from a man younger than 35 in good health.

The chain links TRBV20-1 to TRBJ2-7; no clear D. From germline, CDR1 is DFQATT and CDR2 SNEGSKA (reference sequence). The V end was cut by 0 bases, the J end by 1 base, with 19 bases between. The CDR3 runs to 17 residues. As DNA, the CDR3 is TGCAGTGCTAGAGATATCGGAGTCGCTTCCCCTTCCTACGAGCAGTACTTC. Residues: CSARDIGVASPSYEQYF.

This clonotype appeared once. The V and J genes are TRBV6-6 and TRBJ1-1; D gene unclear. V shed 6 bases and J shed 3 bases, with 11 bases lying between them. Germline CDR1 and CDR2: MNHNY and SVGAGI (reference sequence). This CDR3 has 13 amino acids. Written as DNA, the CDR3 is TGTGCCAGCAGATTCGGCAGCCACACTGAAGCTTTCTTT. It specifies CASRFGSHTEAFF.

As DNA, the CDR3 is TGTGCCAGCAGCTTGGCGGACAGGGGGCGTCCGGAAGATACGCAGTATTTT. Translation: CASSLADRGRPEDTQYF. The chain recombines TRBV7-2 with TRBJ2-3; TRBD1 matches 11 bases. Germline lookup yields CDR1 SGHTA and CDR2 FQGNSA. Unmatched junction bases numbered 10, after V lost 3 bases and J lost 5 bases. The CDR3 is 17 residues long.

The chain carries TRBV6-5 and TRBJ2-1; 12 positions match TRBD1. V dropped 4 bases and J dropped 8; count of bases not matched to a gene: 9. CDR1 is MNHEY and CDR2 is SVGAGI in the germline V gene. The length of the CDR3 is 16 residues. CDR3 sequence (DNA): TGTGCCAGCAGTTTCTCCGGGACAGGGGGCATTGATGAGCAGTTCTTC. Translated, it gives CASSFSGTGGIDEQFF.

The chain carries TRBV13 and TRBJ1-2, with TRBD1 identical over 7 bases. This CDR3 region has 17 residues. Trimming cost V 7 bases and J 3 bases; bases outside gene matches: 17. Germline V lookup: CDR1 PRHDT, CDR2 FYEKMQ (reference sequence). The CDR3 sequence: CASNSPGQQLPDYGYTF. The CDR3 DNA follows: TGTGCCAGCAACTCCCCGGGACAGCAACTCCCAGACTATGGCTACACCTTC. The full variable domain, completed using reference TRBV13 and TRBJ1-2, is AAGVIQSPRHLIKEKRETATLKCYPIPRHDTVYWYQQGPGQDPQFLISFYEKMQSDKGSIPDRFSAQQFSDYHSELNMSSLELGDSALYFCASNSPGQQLPDYGYTFGSGTRLTVV.

This clonotype was seen only a few times. J is TRBJ2-7 and V is TRBV5-5; the D gene is possibly TRBD1 (6 bases). In germline, CDR1 is SGHKS, CDR2 YYEKEE (reference sequence). The CDR3 is 14 amino acids. The ends were cut back, 0 bases at V and 4 bases at J, with 11 bases in the middle. Written as DNA, the CDR3 is TGTGCCAGCAGCTTGGAGAACAGGGAATACGAGCAGTACTTC. Translating gives CASSLENREYEQYF.

This chain connects TRBV20-1 to TRBJ1-1, with 8 bases lining up with TRBD1. With 5 bases clipped from V and 1 base from J, the junction kept 12 bases outside the gene matches. Germline V gene lookup returns CDR1 DFQATT and CDR2 SNEGSKA (reference sequence). The CDR3 runs to 16 residues. CDR3 in amino acids: CSAYSIWDRTNTEAFF. DNA for the CDR3: TGCAGTGCTTACTCGATTTGGGACAGGACGAACACTGAAGCTTTCTTT.

The rearrangement uses TRBV6-6 and TRBJ2-5, with 11 bases lining up with TRBD1. The junction had 3 bases not matched to a gene; V was cut back by 4 bases and J by 2 bases. The CDR3 contains 15 residues. The V gene's germline CDR1 is MNHNY and CDR2 SVGAGI (reference sequence). The CDR3 DNA is TGTGCCAGCAGTTGGGGACAGGGGGTTCAAGAGACCCAGTACTTC. This encodes CASSWGQGVQETQYF.